Each of the 29 T cell receptor beta chains below was sequenced from the same sample in a study of lymphopenia after photon versus proton radiotherapy. The protocol was immunoSEQ multiplex PCR, while the TCRdb copy is restricted to in-frame clones and leaves out a portion. Of 20,000 to 30,000 clones listed, 90% are singletons. The specimen comprised peripheral blood, sampled from a patient treated with photon-based radiotherapy. These receptors all stem from a woman aged 45-60 years with cholangiocarcinoma.

This clone showed up just once. The chain recombines TRBV9 with TRBJ1-2; D is unresolved. Germline CDR1 is SGDLS and CDR2 is YYNGEE. This CDR3 has 15 residues. Between the trimmed V and J ends, which lost 0 bases and 8 bases, there was a span of 17 bases. DNA for the CDR3: TGTGCCAGCAGCGTAGATGACACCCGAGTTAAGGGCTACACCTTC. Translating it yields CASSVDDTRVKGYTF. Full variable domain (outside the CDR3, taken from reference TRBV9 and TRBJ1-2): DSGVTQTPKHLITATGQRVTLRCSPRSGDLSVYWYQQSLDQGLQFLIQYYNGEERAKGNILERFSAQQFPDLHSELNLSSLELGDSALYFCASSVDDTRVKGYTFGSGTRLTVV.

This clone is a singleton in its sample. The chain uses TRBV19 and TRBJ1-4; TRBD1 might be the D (5 bases). Trimming stripped 3 bases from V and 7 bases from J, with 15 bases between. In germline, CDR1 is LNHDA, CDR2 SQIVND (reference sequence). This CDR3 is built from 15 residues. CDR3 in amino acids: CASSMGFGTPEKLFF. DNA of the CDR3: TGTGCCAGTAGTATGGGATTCGGGACCCCTGAAAAACTGTTTTTT.

The chain recombines TRBV5-5 with TRBJ1-2; no definite D call. V was cut by 4 bases and J by 1 base, with 8 bases left in between. Looked up from germline, CDR1 is SGHKS and CDR2 is YYEKEE (reference sequence). The CDR3 has 13 residues. The CDR3 DNA follows: TGTGCCAGCAGCCCACAGAGTAACTATGGCTACACCTTC. The encoded protein is CASSPQSNYGYTF.

The genes are TRBV5-1 and TRBJ1-1; 7 bases fit TRBD1. The germline V gene has CDR1 SGHRS and CDR2 YFSETQ. The trim removed 1 base at V and 3 bases at J, leaving 6 bases unmatched. There are 15 residues in the CDR3. The CDR3 sequence: CASSLFRGWDTEAFF. The CDR3 DNA sequence: TGCGCCAGCAGCTTGTTCAGGGGGTGGGACACTGAAGCTTTCTTT.

This sequence joins TRBV7-6 and TRBJ2-3; a possible D gene is TRBD2 (5 bases). Germline loops: CDR1 SGHVS, CDR2 FNYEAQ. Trimming cost V 6 bases and J 5 bases, with 18 bases left between them. The CDR3 runs 15 residues. In DNA, the CDR3 is TGTGCCAGCAGGTCGCGGGCCGGTGGTTTAGATACGCAGTATTTT. This gives the protein CASRSRAGGLDTQYF.

V usage is TRBV13 and J usage is TRBJ1-5; D uncertain. This CDR3 is built from 14 residues. The V gene's germline CDR1 is PRHDT and CDR2 FYEKMQ (reference sequence). V gave up 3 bases and J gave up 9 bases, with 15 bases separating them. The CDR3 bases are TGTGCCAGCAGCTTTGGGAGGGTTACGTGGCCCCAGCATTTT. Amino acids: CASSFGRVTWPQHF.

J is TRBJ1-3 and V is TRBV30; maybe TRBD1 (6 bases). Germline assignment: CDR1 GTSNPN and CDR2 SVGIG (reference sequence). CDR3 length: 15 amino acids. V was cut by 4 bases and J by 0 bases, with 13 bases left in between. The CDR3 coding sequence is TGTGCCTGGATAGGCAGGGGAGACTCTGGAAACACCATATATTTT. This gives the protein CAWIGRGDSGNTIYF.

The J gene is TRBJ1-3, the V gene TRBV6-6; TRBD1 agrees at 7 bases. The CDR3 is 16 amino acids. CDR1 and CDR2 (germline): MNHNY, SVGAGI (reference sequence). V was clipped by 2 bases and J by 6 bases; unmatched bases: 10. CDR3 region: CASSYLTGSMKNTIYF. The CDR3 nucleotides are TGTGCCAGCAGTTACCTGACAGGGAGTATGAAAAACACCATATATTTT.

The chain carries TRBV19 and TRBJ1-2; TRBD1 might be the D (5 bases). Germline V gives CDR1 LNHDA, CDR2 SQIVND (reference sequence). The CDR3 is 14 residues long. Between the trimmed V and J ends, which lost 4 bases and 4 bases, there was a span of 13 bases. CDR3 region: CASSTRDGVYGYTF. DNA of the CDR3: TGTGCCAGTAGTACCAGGGATGGGGTCTATGGCTACACCTTC.

CDR3 DNA sequence: TGCAGCGTCGGACAGGGGCGGTGGGACACTGAAGCTTTCTTT. Translation gives CSVGQGRWDTEAFF. This sequence joins TRBV29-1 and TRBJ1-1; 9 bases map to TRBD1. Trimming removed 6 bases from V and 3 bases from J; junction bases left unmatched: 8. The CDR3 has 14 amino acids. Germline V gives CDR1 SQVTM, CDR2 ANQGSEA.

The CDR3 reads CASSQPAGGLDEQYF. The CDR3 DNA reads as TGCGCCAGCAGCCAACCAGCGGGGGGCTTAGACGAGCAGTACTTC. The rearrangement uses TRBV4-1 and TRBJ2-7; 9 bases align to TRBD2. V trimming: 2 bases; J trimming: 5 bases; junction bases outside the gene matches: 7. CDR3 length: 15 residues. Germline CDR1 is MGHRA and CDR2 is YSYEKL.

The rearrangement uses TRBV6-5 and TRBJ1-3, with 8 bases fitting TRBD1. Looked up from germline, CDR1 is MNHEY and CDR2 is SVGAGI. There are 16 residues in the CDR3. Trimming removed 0 bases from V and 4 bases from J; junction bases left unmatched: 5. In DNA, the CDR3 is TGTGCCAGCAGTTACTCGTCAGGGGGCTCGGGAAACACCATATATTTT. It translates to CASSYSSGGSGNTIYF.

The CDR3 reads CASSAMTASGGKNIQYF. The CDR3 coding sequence is TGTGCCAGCTCAGCCATGACGGCTAGCGGGGGAAAAAACATTCAGTACTTC. This chain connects TRBV18 to TRBJ2-4; 10 bases line up with TRBD2. With V trimmed by 5 bases and J by 4 bases, 11 bases remained unmatched. The CDR3 is 17 residues long. Per germline, CDR1 KGHSH and CDR2 LQKENI.

The chain has TRBV6-1 and TRBJ2-3; no clear D. Per the germline V gene, CDR1 is MNHNS and CDR2 is SASEGT. V was shortened by 0 bases and J by 2 bases, with 9 bases between the two germline ends. The CDR3 contains 15 residues. The CDR3 DNA follows: TGTGCCAGCAGTGAAGCGAGGCGACCCACAGATACGCAGTATTTT. Translated, it gives CASSEARRPTDTQYF.

The gene calls are TRBV4-1 and TRBJ1-5, with a possible D match to TRBD1 (5 bases). Germline values: CDR1 MGHRA, CDR2 YSYEKL. V lost 5 bases, J lost 5 bases, and 22 bases lay in between. This CDR3 spans 17 amino acids. CDR3 in amino acids: CASSSQPTGLGDQPQHF. The DNA of the CDR3 is TGCGCCAGCAGCTCCCAACCCACAGGATTGGGTGATCAGCCCCAGCATTTT.

This chain joins TRBV15 and TRBJ1-3, with D unresolved. Germline CDR1 LNHNV, CDR2 YYDKDF (reference sequence). With 8 bases removed from V and 0 bases from J, the gap between germline ends came to 14 bases. This CDR3 has 15 residues. CDR3 in amino acids: CATGRDRASGNTIYF. CDR3 DNA sequence: TGTGCCACCGGGAGGGATAGGGCCTCTGGAAACACCATATATTTT.

CDR3 sequence (DNA): TGTGCCACCGATACTAGCGGGGATCAAATTGAGCAGTTCTTC. This encodes CATDTSGDQIEQFF. The chain couples TRBV2 to TRBJ2-1, with TRBD2 identical over 10 bases. The CDR3 spans 14 residues. The germline gives CDR1 SNHLY, CDR2 FYNNEI. Trimming cost V 10 bases and J 9 bases; bases outside gene matches: 12.

The chain couples TRBV5-1 to TRBJ2-3; TRBD2 aligns across 8 bases. This CDR3 spans 16 amino acids. Germline CDR1 and CDR2: SGHRS and YFSETQ. V shed 6 bases and J 2 bases; nucleotides not matched to a gene: 11. CDR3 protein: CASNSYAGGFTDTQYF. CDR3 sequence (DNA): TGCGCCAGCAACTCTTATGCGGGGGGATTCACAGATACGCAGTATTTT.

This rearrangement joins TRBV5-1 to TRBJ2-1; TRBD2 is a possible D gene (5 bases). The CDR3 length is 13 residues. Germline CDR1 reads SGHRS; CDR2 reads YFSETQ. V shed 0 bases and J shed 7 bases, with 8 bases lying between them. The CDR3 loop reads CASSLVGSNEQFF. The CDR3 nucleotides read TGCGCCAGCAGCTTGGTTGGGAGTAATGAGCAGTTCTTC.

The chain recombines TRBV5-1 with TRBJ2-7; D possibly matches TRBD1 or TRBD2 (5 bases each). Per germline, CDR1 SGHRS and CDR2 YFSETQ. The CDR3 totals 15 residues. Deletions cut 4 bases from V and 6 bases from J, with 20 bases between. The CDR3 loop reads CASSPANGGSREQYF. CDR3 sequence (DNA): TGCGCCAGCAGCCCGGCCAATGGGGGTTCTCGCGAGCAGTACTTC.

The V gene is TRBV12-5, the J gene TRBJ1-5; 7 bases fit TRBD1. Germline V gene lookup returns CDR1 LGHNT and CDR2 FRNRAP. Trimming at V came to 2 bases and at J to 7 bases, leaving 2 bases not matched to a gene. This CDR3 comprises 13 residues. CDR3 sequence (DNA): TGTGCTAGTGGTTTGTACAGGGGACAGCCCCAGCATTTT. Protein: CASGLYRGQPQHF.

The V and J genes are TRBV7-8 and TRBJ1-1, with 8 bases aligning to TRBD1. The CDR3 runs 14 residues. Germline CDR1 is SGHVS and CDR2 is FQNEAQ. V lost 6 bases to trimming and J lost 5 bases; unmatched junction nucleotides: 8. As DNA, the CDR3 is TGTGCCAGCAGTCCTCAGGGGGCAGGGACTGAAGCTTTCTTT. Amino acids: CASSPQGAGTEAFF.

The chain employs TRBV2 and TRBJ1-4, with D unclear. The germline V and J ends were trimmed by 7 bases and 4 bases, with 7 bases remaining between them. Per germline, CDR1 SNHLY and CDR2 FYNNEI. CDR3 length equals 12 residues. CDR3 amino acids: CASKDGNEKLFF. The DNA of the CDR3 is TGTGCCAGCAAGGACGGTAATGAAAAACTGTTTTTT.

The chain joins TRBV27 to TRBJ1-6; the D gene is possibly TRBD1 (6 bases). V dropped 2 bases and J dropped 7 bases, with 18 bases sitting between them. Germline CDR1 is MNHEY and CDR2 is SMNVEV (reference sequence). CDR3 length: 17 residues. The CDR3 is CASSLKLIGQFNSPLHF. In nucleotides, the CDR3 is TGTGCCAGCAGTTTAAAATTAATCGGACAGTTCAATTCACCCCTCCACTTT.

The chain uses TRBV19 and TRBJ1-5; D not resolved. CDR1 is LNHDA, CDR2 SQIVND, per germline (reference sequence). Between the trimmed V and J ends, which lost 5 bases and 5 bases, there was a span of 7 bases. The CDR3 has 12 amino acids. CDR3 in DNA: TGTGCCAGTAGTCCCCTTTATCAGCCCCAGCATTTT. Translating it yields CASSPLYQPQHF.

The rearrangement uses TRBV7-9 and TRBJ1-5, with a tentative D call TRBD1 (6 bases). Germline V CDR1 and CDR2: SEHNR, FQNEAQ (reference sequence). The V end lost 5 bases, the J end lost 0 bases, and 8 bases lay between the germline ends. The CDR3 loop spans 14 amino acids. The CDR3 region is CASSRDTSNQPQHF. Written as DNA, the CDR3 is TGTGCCAGCAGCCGGGACACTAGCAATCAGCCCCAGCATTTT.

This rearrangement joins TRBV19 to TRBJ1-5, with 8 positions matching TRBD1. V lost 4 bases to trimming and J lost 9 bases; unmatched junction nucleotides: 8. Germline CDR1 and CDR2: LNHDA and SQIVND (reference sequence). The CDR3 runs 14 residues. The CDR3 bases are TGTGCCAGTAGTAGTTACACAGGGGGAGCGCCCCAGCATTTT. Protein product: CASSSYTGGAPQHF. The whole variable domain, filled in from reference TRBV19 and TRBJ1-5, reads DGGITQSPKYLFRKEGQNVTLSCEQNLNHDAMYWYRQDPGQGLRLIYYSQIVNDFQKGDIAEGYSVSREKKESFPLTVTSAQKNPTAFYLCASSSYTGGAPQHFGDGTRLSIL.

This clone appeared once. This chain uses TRBV18 with TRBJ2-6; TRBD1 agrees at 8 bases. CDR3 size: 17 residues. CDR1 is KGHSH and CDR2 is LQKENI in the germline V gene. The ends lost 3 bases at V and 0 bases at J; junction bases unmatched: 4. CDR3 amino acids: CASSPRGPSSGANVLTF. In DNA, the CDR3 is TGTGCCAGCTCACCCAGGGGGCCGTCCTCTGGGGCCAACGTCCTGACTTTC.

This rearrangement joins TRBV2 to TRBJ2-5; 8 bases are a match to TRBD2. The junction had 9 bases not matched to a gene; V was cut back by 7 bases and J by 5 bases. This CDR3 has 14 residues. CDR1 is SNHLY, CDR2 FYNNEI, per germline. CDR3 nucleotide sequence: TGTGCCAGCAAATTCGGGGGGGCTTATGAGACCCAGTACTTC. This gives the protein CASKFGGAYETQYF.